One and the same sample provided the 11 T cell receptor beta chains below, sequenced in a study of cytomegalovirus exposure and HLA in healthy donors. Both 60 Vbeta primers and 13 Jbeta primers went into the PCR. The data were produced by immunoSEQ multiplex PCR, yet TCRdb's version contains in-frame clones alone and is incomplete. Among over 150,000 clones listed, 77% were seen once. Sample: PBMCs. All receptors come from a woman between 25 and 40 years old in good health and CMV-seropositive.

The gene calls are TRBV7-2 and TRBJ2-1, with 7 bases fitting TRBD2. This CDR3 has 15 residues. Germline-derived CDR1 and CDR2 are SGHTA and FQGNSA. The junction had 0 bases not matched to a gene; V was cut back by 1 base and J by 0 bases. Written as DNA, the CDR3 is TGTGCCAGCAGCTTAGGGACTAGCTCCTACAATGAGCAGTTCTTC. This sequence encodes CASSLGTSSYNEQFF.

This clone is a singleton in its sample. This chain links TRBV19 with TRBJ2-1; no firm D call. The V gene lost 3 bases and the J gene lost 4 bases, with 7 bases spanning the gap. The CDR3 has 13 residues. CDR1 is LNHDA and CDR2 is SQIVND in the germline V gene (reference sequence). The CDR3 reads CASSITYYNEQFF. In DNA form, the CDR3 reads TGTGCCAGTAGTATCACCTATTACAATGAGCAGTTCTTC.

This clone has just a few counts. The rearrangement links TRBV27 to TRBJ1-5; D not certain. Per germline, CDR1 MNHEY and CDR2 SMNVEV (reference sequence). Trimming took off 6 bases at V and 2 bases at J, with 17 bases between the two ends. The CDR3 contains 16 residues. CDR3 amino acids: CASRLAGEGGNQPQHF. The CDR3 region has the DNA TGTGCCAGCAGGTTAGCCGGGGAGGGCGGCAATCAGCCCCAGCATTTT.

The chain carries TRBV7-2 and TRBJ2-1; D is possibly TRBD1 (6 bases). Germline CDR1 SGHTA, CDR2 FQGNSA. Trimming cost V 5 bases and J 9 bases, with 17 bases left between them. This CDR3 comprises 14 residues. The CDR3 DNA follows: TGTGCCAGCAGCCAAAATAAGGGGGTTAGTGAGCAGTTCTTC. This encodes CASSQNKGVSEQFF.

The chain has TRBV2 and TRBJ2-7; 8 nucleotides line up with TRBD2. With 7 bases clipped from V and 5 bases from J, the junction kept 10 bases outside the gene matches. CDR3 size: 14 residues. Per germline, CDR1 SNHLY and CDR2 FYNNEI. The CDR3 here is CASTLRGSGDEQYF. DNA of the CDR3: TGTGCCAGCACCCTCCGGGGTAGCGGGGACGAGCAGTACTTC.

Only a few counts were recorded for this clone. The V gene is TRBV4-3, the J gene TRBJ1-3, with 8 bases aligning to TRBD1. Losses at the gene ends were 6 bases for V and 0 bases for J; bases not matched to a gene: 4. CDR3 length: 15 residues. The germline V gene encodes CDR1 LGHNA and CDR2 YSLEER. The CDR3 loop is CASSPDRGSGNTIYF. For the CDR3, the DNA is TGCGCCAGCAGTCCCGACAGGGGCTCTGGAAACACCATATATTTT.

The chain combines TRBV2 with TRBJ2-7, with 9 bases fitting TRBD1. Per the germline V gene, CDR1 is SNHLY and CDR2 is FYNNEI. Trimming at V came to 6 bases and at J to 2 bases, leaving 8 bases not matched to a gene. This CDR3 has 15 residues. CDR3 region: CASSTGQGYTYEQYF. The CDR3 region has the DNA TGTGCCAGCAGCACGGGACAGGGCTACACCTACGAGCAGTACTTC.

This clone has a handful of counts. The rearrangement uses TRBV7-8 and TRBJ2-7; D possibly corresponds to TRBD1 (6 bases). V dropped 5 bases and J dropped 7 bases, with 18 bases sitting between them. The CDR3 has 14 amino acids. Germline CDR1 and CDR2: SGHVS and FQNEAQ. The chain's CDR3 is CASSLGTPLYEQYF. The CDR3 DNA reads TGTGCCAGCAGCCTCGGGACACCGCTTTATGAGCAGTACTTC.

The chain couples TRBV9 to TRBJ2-6; 7 bases align to TRBD1. This CDR3 region has 19 residues. CDR1 and CDR2 (germline): SGDLS, YYNGEE. The J segment lost 1 base and the V segment lost 4 bases, leaving 14 bases of the junction unmatched. In DNA form, the CDR3 reads TGTGCCAGCAGCACCAGACAGGGCTCCTCTTGGTCTGGGGCCAACGTCCTGACTTTC. This sequence encodes CASSTRQGSSWSGANVLTF.

This clone was seen only once. The chain is built from TRBV28 and TRBJ1-1; the D gene is possibly TRBD1 (6 bases). In germline, CDR1 is MDHEN, CDR2 SYDVKM. The CDR3 length is 14 residues. V shed 6 bases and J shed 5 bases, with 16 bases lying between them. CDR3 residues: CASSRGQAETEAFF. The CDR3 region has the DNA TGTGCCAGCAGCCGGGGACAAGCGGAGACTGAAGCTTTCTTT. Combining the CDR3 with reference TRBV28 and TRBJ1-1 gives the whole variable domain DVKVTQSSRYLVKRTGEKVFLECVQDMDHENMFWYRQDPGLGLRLIYFSYDVKMKEKGDIPEGYSVSREKKERFSLILESASTNQTSMYLCASSRGQAETEAFFGQGTRLTVV.

The V and J genes are TRBV28 and TRBJ1-1; 10 bases align to TRBD1. This CDR3 has 15 residues. V dropped 8 bases and J dropped 4; count of bases not matched to a gene: 10. The germline V gene encodes CDR1 MDHEN and CDR2 SYDVKM. CDR3 nucleotides: TGTGCCAGCGTTAGGGACAGGGGAGTCGGCACTGAAGCTTTCTTT. Translation gives CASVRDRGVGTEAFF.